The rows below give T cell receptor beta chains drawn from one sample of a study of blood T cell repertoires in COVID-19. Using immunoSEQ multiplex PCR, the repertoire was profiled, and TCRdb retains in-frame clones only, with some absent. Among hundreds of thousands of clones listed, approximately 82% were seen once. Sequenced: peripheral blood. Receptors were obtained from a woman of 80 years or more with acute or convalescent COVID-19. Each CDR3 is given with its conserved first and last residue. The D gene is left open where the match is weak. Not all rows give a size; the values are once, few, many and, for expanded clones, a class.

j_call: TRBJ2-1
cdr3_length: 18
v_call: TRBV19
d_call: TRBD1
clone_size: NA
cdr3_nt: TGTGCCAGTAGTAAGACCGGGACAGGGGGCGATAACTACAATGAGCAGTTCTTC
cdr3_aa: CASSKTGTGGDNYNEQFF

j_call: TRBJ2-1
cdr3_length: 15
v_call: TRBV6-5
d_call: TRBD2
clone_size: NA
cdr3_nt: TGTGCCAGCACCGAGAGGACTAGCGGTTACAATGAGCAGTTCTTC
cdr3_aa: CASTERTSGYNEQFF

j_call: TRBJ2-7
cdr3_length: 14
v_call: TRBV6-6
d_call: TRBD2
clone_size: NA
cdr3_nt: TGTGCCAGCAGTTACACCGGGGGGGCCTACGAGCAGTACTTC
cdr3_aa: CASSYTGGAYEQYF

j_call: TRBJ1-1
cdr3_length: 14
v_call: TRBV5-4
d_call: NA
clone_size: NA
cdr3_nt: TGTGCCAGCAGCTTGGGGCGGGGGGACACTGAAGCTTTCTTT
cdr3_aa: CASSLGRGDTEAFF

j_call: TRBJ1-5
cdr3_length: 14
v_call: TRBV15
d_call: TRBD1
clone_size: NA
cdr3_nt: TGTGCCACCAGCAGGACAGGGGCTGGTCAGCCCCAGCATTTT
cdr3_aa: CATSRTGAGQPQHF

j_call: TRBJ2-1
cdr3_length: 15
v_call: TRBV5-1
d_call: TRBD1
clone_size: few
cdr3_nt: TGCGCCAGCAGCCCCGGGACAGGGGATTACAATGAGCAGTTCTTC
cdr3_aa: CASSPGTGDYNEQFF

j_call: TRBJ2-7
cdr3_length: 14
v_call: TRBV7-8
d_call: TRBD2
clone_size: once
cdr3_nt: TGTGCCAGCACCGGGACTAGCGGTAACTACGAGCAGTACTTC
cdr3_aa: CASTGTSGNYEQYF

j_call: TRBJ1-3
cdr3_length: 18
v_call: TRBV4-3
d_call: NA
clone_size: NA
cdr3_nt: TGCGCCAGCAGCCAAACCATTCGTACGCAGGGCTCTGGAAACACCATATATTTT
cdr3_aa: CASSQTIRTQGSGNTIYF

j_call: TRBJ2-1
cdr3_length: 19
v_call: TRBV18
d_call: TRBD2
clone_size: NA
cdr3_nt: TGTGCCAGCTCAAAGGCAGAGCTAGCGGGAGGAAGGGGTAACAATGAGCAGTTCTTC
cdr3_aa: CASSKAELAGGRGNNEQFF

j_call: TRBJ2-7
cdr3_length: 14
v_call: TRBV29-1
d_call: NA
clone_size: NA
cdr3_nt: TGCAGCGTTGCCATAGCTCCCTCCTCCTACGAGCAGTACTTC
cdr3_aa: CSVAIAPSSYEQYF

j_call: TRBJ2-1
cdr3_length: 17
v_call: TRBV11-3
d_call: TRBD2
clone_size: many
cdr3_nt: TGTGCCAGCAGCTCATGGGCGGGAGGTGGCCCTTACAATGAGCAGTTCTTC
cdr3_aa: CASSSWAGGGPYNEQFF

j_call: TRBJ2-2
cdr3_length: 15
v_call: TRBV5-1
d_call: NA
clone_size: NA
cdr3_nt: TGCGCCAGCAGCTTGGTTCTTTCTGAGACCGGGGAGCTGTTTTTT
cdr3_aa: CASSLVLSETGELFF

j_call: TRBJ1-2
cdr3_length: 13
v_call: TRBV9
d_call: NA
clone_size: NA
cdr3_nt: TGTGCCAGCAGCGTAGGTAGGGGCTATGGCTACACCTTC
cdr3_aa: CASSVGRGYGYTF

j_call: TRBJ1-1
cdr3_length: 11
v_call: TRBV12-3/TRBV12-4
d_call: NA
clone_size: NA
cdr3_nt: TGTGCCAGCAGTGGGGACAATGAAGCTTTCTTT
cdr3_aa: CASSGDNEAFF

j_call: TRBJ2-5
cdr3_length: 15
v_call: TRBV4-2
d_call: NA
clone_size: NA
cdr3_nt: TGTGCCAGCAGCCAAGATTCTTACTTGAGAGAGACCCAGTACTTC
cdr3_aa: CASSQDSYLRETQYF

j_call: TRBJ1-4
cdr3_length: 12
v_call: TRBV7-9
d_call: NA
clone_size: NA
cdr3_nt: TGTGCCAGCAGCTTAGGGTTAGCAAAACTGTTTTTT
cdr3_aa: CASSLGLAKLFF

j_call: TRBJ1-5
cdr3_length: 16
v_call: TRBV5-1
d_call: NA
clone_size: few
cdr3_nt: TGCGCCAGCAGCTTGGCAATTTTAGATAGCAATCAGCCCCAGCATTTT
cdr3_aa: CASSLAILDSNQPQHF

j_call: TRBJ2-5
cdr3_length: 16
v_call: TRBV7-2
d_call: TRBD2
clone_size: NA
cdr3_nt: TGTGCCAGCAGCTCAGGACTAGCGGGAGGGCCAGAGACCCAGTACTTC
cdr3_aa: CASSSGLAGGPETQYF

j_call: TRBJ1-1
cdr3_length: 13
v_call: TRBV29-1
d_call: NA
clone_size: few
cdr3_nt: TGCAGCGTTGGTCCAGGGGCCTACACTGAAGCTTTCTTT
cdr3_aa: CSVGPGAYTEAFF

j_call: TRBJ2-4
cdr3_length: 16
v_call: TRBV6-2/TRBV6-3
d_call: NA
clone_size: NA
cdr3_nt: TGTGCCAGCAGTTCCGGTGGGGGGGCCTCCCAAAACATTCAGTACTTC
cdr3_aa: CASSSGGGASQNIQYF

j_call: TRBJ2-5
cdr3_length: 13
v_call: TRBV7-8
d_call: NA
clone_size: NA
cdr3_nt: TGTGCCAGCAGCCAAGGGGCCCGAGAGACCCAGTACTTC
cdr3_aa: CASSQGARETQYF

j_call: TRBJ2-6
cdr3_length: 15
v_call: TRBV7-2
d_call: NA
clone_size: NA
cdr3_nt: TGTGCCAGCAGCCCTCGGACAGCTGGGGCCAACGTCCTGACTTTC
cdr3_aa: CASSPRTAGANVLTF

j_call: TRBJ1-2
cdr3_length: 15
v_call: TRBV28
d_call: TRBD1
clone_size: once
cdr3_nt: TGTGCCAGCTCCCCCGGGACAGGGGCTAACTATGGCTACACCTTC
cdr3_aa: CASSPGTGANYGYTF

j_call: TRBJ2-5
cdr3_length: 16
v_call: TRBV25-1
d_call: TRBD2
clone_size: NA
cdr3_nt: TGTGCCAGCAGTAAAACGGGACTAGCGGTACAAGAGACCCAGTACTTC
cdr3_aa: CASSKTGLAVQETQYF

j_call: TRBJ2-7
cdr3_length: 15
v_call: TRBV7-9
d_call: TRBD2
clone_size: once
cdr3_nt: TGTGCCAGCAGCCTACTAGCGGAGAGCTCCTACGAGCAGTACTTC
cdr3_aa: CASSLLAESSYEQYF

j_call: TRBJ1-6
cdr3_length: 16
v_call: TRBV7-2
d_call: TRBD1
clone_size: NA
cdr3_nt: TGTGCCAGCAGCTTCCAGACAGGGCTATATAATTCACCCCTCCACTTT
cdr3_aa: CASSFQTGLYNSPLHF

j_call: TRBJ1-6
cdr3_length: 18
v_call: TRBV7-2
d_call: NA
clone_size: NA
cdr3_nt: TGTGCCAGCAGCTTAGTGAGGCAGTTAAGATCCTATAATTCACCCCTCCACTTT
cdr3_aa: CASSLVRQLRSYNSPLHF

j_call: TRBJ2-1
cdr3_length: 13
v_call: TRBV28
d_call: NA
clone_size: NA
cdr3_nt: TGTGCCAGCAGTTTACGGACATTAAGTGAGCAGTTCTTC
cdr3_aa: CASSLRTLSEQFF

j_call: TRBJ2-3
cdr3_length: 14
v_call: TRBV5-1
d_call: NA
clone_size: once
cdr3_nt: TGCGCCAGCAGCTTGGGACTTGAGGCAGATACGCAGTATTTT
cdr3_aa: CASSLGLEADTQYF

j_call: TRBJ2-5
cdr3_length: 17
v_call: TRBV15
d_call: TRBD2
clone_size: NA
cdr3_nt: TGTGCCACCAGCAGACCATCTAGCGGGGGGTTCCAAGAGACCCAGTACTTC
cdr3_aa: CATSRPSSGGFQETQYF

j_call: TRBJ2-3
cdr3_length: 15
v_call: TRBV7-6
d_call: TRBD2
clone_size: NA
cdr3_nt: TGTGCCAGCAGCTTAAGCGGGGCCCCCCCAGATACGCAGTATTTT
cdr3_aa: CASSLSGAPPDTQYF

j_call: TRBJ2-6
cdr3_length: 17
v_call: TRBV5-1
d_call: TRBD1
clone_size: NA
cdr3_nt: TGCGCCAGCAGCTTGGGACAGGGAAGCTCTGGGGCCAACGTCCTGACTTTC
cdr3_aa: CASSLGQGSSGANVLTF

j_call: TRBJ2-7
cdr3_length: 15
v_call: TRBV29-1
d_call: NA
clone_size: NA
cdr3_nt: TGCAGCGTTGAAGCCGGTCGCGGGGCCTCCTACGAGCAGTACTTC
cdr3_aa: CSVEAGRGASYEQYF

j_call: TRBJ1-1
cdr3_length: 16
v_call: TRBV7-2
d_call: TRBD1
clone_size: once
cdr3_nt: TGTGCCAGCAGCTTAGTACAGGGGAGCCCGAACACTGAAGCTTTCTTT
cdr3_aa: CASSLVQGSPNTEAFF

j_call: TRBJ2-7
cdr3_length: 13
v_call: TRBV13
d_call: TRBD1
clone_size: NA
cdr3_nt: TGTGCCAGCAGACGACAGGGGGCAGCCGAGCAGTACTTC
cdr3_aa: CASRRQGAAEQYF

j_call: TRBJ2-5
cdr3_length: 14
v_call: TRBV7-2
d_call: NA
clone_size: NA
cdr3_nt: TGTGCCAGCAGCTTATCGGCGGTCCAAGAGACCCAGTACTTC
cdr3_aa: CASSLSAVQETQYF

j_call: TRBJ2-7
cdr3_length: 13
v_call: TRBV28
d_call: TRBD2
clone_size: NA
cdr3_nt: TGTGCCAGCAGTGTGACTAGCGGGAACGAGCAGTACTTC
cdr3_aa: CASSVTSGNEQYF

j_call: TRBJ1-2
cdr3_length: 15
v_call: TRBV5-6
d_call: NA
clone_size: few
cdr3_nt: TGTGCCAGCAGCCCGGAGGCAGGCGCGAACTATGGCTACACCTTC
cdr3_aa: CASSPEAGANYGYTF

j_call: TRBJ1-2
cdr3_length: 17
v_call: TRBV7-9
d_call: TRBD1
clone_size: NA
cdr3_nt: TGTGCCAGCAGCAATGGACAGGGGGACGTAACTAACTATGGCTACACCTTC
cdr3_aa: CASSNGQGDVTNYGYTF

j_call: TRBJ2-1
cdr3_length: 16
v_call: TRBV3-1/TRBV3-2
d_call: TRBD2
clone_size: NA
cdr3_nt: TGTGCCAGCAGCCTAACTAGCGGGGGGCCCTACAATGAGCAGTTCTTC
cdr3_aa: CASSLTSGGPYNEQFF

j_call: TRBJ2-1
cdr3_length: 14
v_call: TRBV7-2
d_call: TRBD1
clone_size: NA
cdr3_nt: TGTGCCAGCAGCTATCGGACAGGGTTCAATGAGCAGTTCTTC
cdr3_aa: CASSYRTGFNEQFF

j_call: TRBJ2-7
cdr3_length: 15
v_call: TRBV7-2
d_call: NA
clone_size: NA
cdr3_nt: TGTGCCAGCAGCTTTCAGCAGGGGCCATCCTACGAGCAGTACTTC
cdr3_aa: CASSFQQGPSYEQYF

j_call: TRBJ2-7
cdr3_length: 14
v_call: TRBV7-8
d_call: NA
clone_size: once
cdr3_nt: TGTGCCAGCAGCTACACAACAGGGACCGACGAGCAGTACTTC
cdr3_aa: CASSYTTGTDEQYF

j_call: TRBJ2-6
cdr3_length: 16
v_call: TRBV29-1
d_call: NA
clone_size: NA
cdr3_nt: TGCAGCGTTGAACCGGCGGGGCCCTCTGGGGCCAACGTCCTGACTTTC
cdr3_aa: CSVEPAGPSGANVLTF

j_call: TRBJ1-4
cdr3_length: 14
v_call: TRBV18
d_call: TRBD1
clone_size: NA
cdr3_nt: TGTGCCAGCTCACAAGGACAGGGTTCTGAAAAACTGTTTTTT
cdr3_aa: CASSQGQGSEKLFF

j_call: TRBJ2-5
cdr3_length: 16
v_call: TRBV24-1
d_call: TRBD1
clone_size: NA
cdr3_nt: TGTGCCACCAGTGATTCGGGACAGGGGGCAGGAGAGACCCAGTACTTC
cdr3_aa: CATSDSGQGAGETQYF

j_call: TRBJ2-5
cdr3_length: 12
v_call: TRBV2
d_call: NA
clone_size: NA
cdr3_nt: TGTGCCAGCAAAGCGCCCCGCGAGACCCAGTACTTC
cdr3_aa: CASKAPRETQYF

j_call: TRBJ1-1
cdr3_length: 15
v_call: TRBV24-1
d_call: NA
clone_size: NA
cdr3_nt: TGTGCCACCAGTGACCCTGGACAGAGGAACACTGAAGCTTTCTTT
cdr3_aa: CATSDPGQRNTEAFF

j_call: TRBJ2-1
cdr3_length: 12
v_call: TRBV2
d_call: TRBD2
clone_size: NA
cdr3_nt: TGTGCCATGGAGGGCGGGAGGGGTGAGCAGTTCTTC
cdr3_aa: CAMEGGRGEQFF

j_call: TRBJ1-2
cdr3_length: 14
v_call: TRBV6-6
d_call: NA
clone_size: few
cdr3_nt: TGTGCCAGCAGTTACTCCCCGGGATCCTATGGCTACACCTTC
cdr3_aa: CASSYSPGSYGYTF

j_call: TRBJ1-3
cdr3_length: 20
v_call: TRBV10-1
d_call: NA
clone_size: NA
cdr3_nt: TGCGCCAGCAGCCCACGACCTCCAGATGGCCCTGGGGGCTATAGAAACACCATATATTTT
cdr3_aa: CASSPRPPDGPGGYRNTIYF

j_call: TRBJ2-7
cdr3_length: 15
v_call: TRBV28
d_call: TRBD2
clone_size: few
cdr3_nt: TGTGCCAGCAGTTTGGGGGGGTCAAGGGACTACGAGCAGTACTTC
cdr3_aa: CASSLGGSRDYEQYF

j_call: TRBJ1-5
cdr3_length: 13
v_call: TRBV6-5
d_call: NA
clone_size: few
cdr3_nt: TGTGCCAGCAGGGGGAACAGGAATCAGCCCCAGCATTTT
cdr3_aa: CASRGNRNQPQHF